This T cell receptor beta chain was observed in a study of radiotherapy plus CTLA-4 blockade in lung cancer. Germline CDR1 MNHEY, CDR2 SMNVEV (reference sequence). After removal of 5 bases from V and 3 bases from J, the junction contained 19 bases not matched to a gene. The CDR3 has 20 residues. The table came from immunoSEQ multiplex PCR; TCRdb's copy has only in-frame clones and leaves some out. The sample holds around 91,000 clones; approximately 86% are singletons and the top ten take about 5.3%. This clone was seen only once. The sequence was collected from a human donor with non-small cell lung cancer that progressed on radiotherapy plus ipilimumab. The sample was peripheral blood, taken from a patient treated with radiotherapy plus ipilimumab. The rearrangement uses TRBV27 and TRBJ2-5, with 12 bases that match TRBD2. The CDR3 region is CASSPAPIFSSGRAEETQYF. The CDR3 coding sequence is TGTGCCAGCAGTCCCGCCCCGATCTTCTCTAGCGGGAGGGCCGAAGAGACCCAGTACTTC.